The 20 T cell receptor beta chains in this list originate from one sample, sequenced in a study of shared clonotypes between healthy human individuals. CD45RO-negative, CCR7-selected cells formed the naive CD8 fraction, which excluded terminally differentiated effector memory CD45RA+ cells. The table came from immunoSEQ multiplex PCR; TCRdb's copy has only in-frame clones and leaves some out. The sample lists about 2,100,000 clones, approximately 94% occurring once. Sequencing input: naive CD8+ T cells from PBMCs. These receptors were taken from a man in his late teens or twenties in good health. Some clones in this sample may be carry-over from other donors' samples.

The chain employs TRBV28 and TRBJ2-1; 7 bases are a match to TRBD2. V gave up 5 bases and J gave up 4 bases; unmatched junction bases: 8. Germline-derived CDR1 and CDR2 are MDHEN and SYDVKM. The CDR3 length is 15 residues. This CDR3 reads CASSLRLASYNEQFF. In DNA form, the CDR3 reads TGTGCCAGCAGTCTTCGACTAGCATCGTACAATGAGCAGTTCTTC.

The rearrangement links TRBV27 to TRBJ2-7; TRBD1 matches at 7 bases. This CDR3 region has 15 residues. Germline V gene lookup returns CDR1 MNHEY and CDR2 SMNVEV (reference sequence). Losses at the gene ends were 4 bases for V and 0 bases for J; bases not matched to a gene: 6. The CDR3 DNA sequence: TGTGCCAGCAGTTCCGGGACAGCTCTCTCCTACGAGCAGTACTTC. This sequence encodes CASSSGTALSYEQYF.

Comment on this clone: At one end the junction does not follow the germline gene, possibly because of a read error. The rearrangement uses TRBV4-3 and TRBJ1-2, with 7 bases identical to TRBD1. CDR3 length equals 12 residues. Germline loops: CDR1 LGHNA, CDR2 YSLEER. CDR3 in DNA: TGCGTCAGCAGCCAAGACAGGGATGGCTACACCTTC. Amino acid sequence: CVSSQDRDGYTF.

V and J are TRBV9 and TRBJ1-1, with a possible D match to TRBD1 (5 bases). The CDR3 spans 13 residues. The V gene's germline CDR1 is SGDLS and CDR2 YYNGEE. Deletions cut 5 bases from V and 7 bases from J, with 15 bases between. The CDR3 coding sequence is TGTGCCAGCAGGCCACTGGGGGAACTTGAAGCTTTCTTT. Translated: CASRPLGELEAFF.

Only one count was recorded for this clone. V is TRBV11-3 and J is TRBJ2-7; a possible D gene is TRBD1 (7 bases). There are 16 residues in the CDR3. Germline-derived CDR1 and CDR2 are SGHNT and YENEEA. V was clipped by 0 bases and J by 4 bases, with 16 bases between them. DNA for the CDR3: TGTGCCAGCAGCTTAGATCTTACAGGGGAGGCGTACGAGCAGTACTTC. It encodes CASSLDLTGEAYEQYF.

This chain links TRBV6-6 with TRBJ2-7; 11 bases align to TRBD2. J lost 3 bases, V lost 0 bases, and 4 bases had no gene match. This CDR3 spans 16 amino acids. Germline V gene data show CDR1 as MNHNY and CDR2 as SVGAGI (reference sequence). CDR3 region: CASSYSPSGGYYEQYF. CDR3 in DNA: TGTGCCAGCAGTTACTCGCCTAGCGGGGGGTACTACGAGCAGTACTTC.

The chain employs TRBV27 and TRBJ2-7, with a possible D match to TRBD1 (6 bases). The CDR3 contains 12 residues. V was clipped by 10 bases and J by 7 bases, with 17 bases between them. CDR1 and CDR2 from the germline V gene are MNHEY and SMNVEV (reference sequence). CDR3 amino acids: CATSETGWEQYF. The DNA for the CDR3 is TGTGCCACCTCGGAAACAGGGTGGGAGCAGTACTTC.

This sequence joins TRBV28 and TRBJ2-2; D gene ambiguous. Trimming removed 6 bases at V and 6 bases at J, with 11 bases between. This CDR3 is built from 13 residues. Germline V lookup: CDR1 MDHEN, CDR2 SYDVKM. CDR3 in DNA: TGTGCCAGCAGCTTCCGCTCGGCCGGGGAGCTGTTTTTT. Protein product: CASSFRSAGELFF.

The chain combines TRBV25-1 with TRBJ2-7; the match to TRBD1 covers 7 bases. This CDR3 has 15 residues. CDR1 is MGHDK, CDR2 SYGVNS, per germline. With V trimmed by 6 bases and J by 1 base, 9 bases remained unmatched. The CDR3 is CASSAQRDRSYEQYF. As DNA, the CDR3 is TGTGCCAGCAGCGCCCAACGGGACAGATCCTACGAGCAGTACTTC.

This sequence joins TRBV27 and TRBJ2-7, with 8 bases fitting TRBD1. The length of the CDR3 is 13 residues. With 7 bases clipped from V and 5 bases from J, the junction kept 7 bases outside the gene matches. Germline loops: CDR1 MNHEY, CDR2 SMNVEV (reference sequence). The CDR3 coding sequence is TGTGCCAGCAAAGGACAGGGAGGCCACGAGCAGTACTTC. Residues: CASKGQGGHEQYF.

The chain uses TRBV6-5 and TRBJ2-3, with 12 bases matching TRBD2. CDR1 is MNHEY and CDR2 is SVGAGI in the germline V gene. After removal of 4 bases from V and 2 bases from J, the junction contained 4 bases not matched to a gene. CDR3 size: 16 residues. DNA of the CDR3: TGTGCCAGCAGTTCTAGGACTAGCGGGGTCACAGATACGCAGTATTTT. This translates into CASSSRTSGVTDTQYF.

V usage is TRBV19 and J usage is TRBJ2-2; 7 nucleotides match TRBD2. The CDR3 is 17 amino acids. After removal of 6 bases from V and 0 bases from J, the junction contained 10 bases not matched to a gene. Germline values: CDR1 LNHDA, CDR2 SQIVND (reference sequence). CDR3 in DNA: TGTGCCAGTAGCCCCAGACTAGCCGCGACGAACACCGGGGAGCTGTTTTTT. It yields the protein CASSPRLAATNTGELFF.

This chain links TRBV5-1 with TRBJ2-7, with 7 bases fitting TRBD1. Per germline, CDR1 SGHRS and CDR2 YFSETQ. The CDR3 consists of 15 residues. With V trimmed by 7 bases and J by 5 bases, 15 bases remained unmatched. The CDR3 is CASVGPGQSGDEQYF. The DNA of the CDR3 is TGCGCCAGCGTGGGCCCGGGACAGAGTGGTGACGAGCAGTACTTC.

The V and J genes are TRBV9 and TRBJ1-2; 9 bases fit TRBD1. The V and J ends lost 3 bases and 4 bases, in that order; junction bases with no gene match: 13. There are 17 residues in the CDR3. CDR1 SGDLS and CDR2 YYNGEE come from the germline V gene. This chain's CDR3 is CASSENSGTGTTYGYTF. The CDR3 nucleotides are TGTGCCAGCAGCGAGAATTCGGGGACAGGGACTACCTATGGCTACACCTTC.

The chain has TRBV4-1 and TRBJ1-2; TRBD1 might be the D (5 bases). Trimming took off 3 bases at V and 7 bases at J, with 9 bases between the two ends. The CDR3 sequence is 12 residues long. Germline CDR1 reads MGHRA; CDR2 reads YSYEKL. CDR3 region: CASSQRQGGYTF. The CDR3 nucleotides read TGCGCCAGCAGCCAGCGGCAGGGTGGCTACACCTTC.

DNA for the CDR3: TGTGCCAGCAGCGGACTGAGCTCTGGAAACACCATATATTTT. Translating gives CASSGLSSGNTIYF. The chain carries TRBV7-9 and TRBJ1-3; D is uncertain. V gave up 5 bases and J gave up 0 bases, with 8 bases separating them. The CDR3 is 14 amino acids. From germline, CDR1 is SEHNR and CDR2 FQNEAQ (reference sequence).

This rearrangement joins TRBV6-5 to TRBJ2-7; D not certain. The germline CDR1 and CDR2 sequences are MNHEY and SVGAGI. This CDR3 is 15 amino acids long. V gave up 2 bases and J gave up 3 bases, with 14 bases separating them. The CDR3 nucleotides are TGTGCCAGCAGTTACCGCGTAGGCGGAAGCTACGAGCAGTACTTC. It is translated as CASSYRVGGSYEQYF.

This sequence joins TRBV13 and TRBJ2-5; D remains unclear. The germline V and J ends were trimmed by 2 bases and 2 bases, with 18 bases remaining between them. The V gene's germline CDR1 is PRHDT and CDR2 FYEKMQ (reference sequence). The CDR3 spans 17 residues. The CDR3 spells CASSLFSGGEGQETQYF. The CDR3 DNA follows: TGTGCCAGCAGCTTATTTTCGGGTGGTGAAGGGCAAGAGACCCAGTACTTC. Full variable domain (rest looked up from reference TRBV13 and TRBJ2-5): AAGVIQSPRHLIKEKRETATLKCYPIPRHDTVYWYQQGPGQDPQFLISFYEKMQSDKGSIPDRFSAQQFSDYHSELNMSSLELGDSALYFCASSLFSGGEGQETQYFGPGTRLLVL.

V is TRBV7-9 and J is TRBJ1-2; maybe TRBD1 (5 bases). V lost 4 bases, J lost 8 bases, and 14 bases lay in between. Germline CDR1 is SEHNR and CDR2 is FQNEAQ (reference sequence). This CDR3 has 13 residues. The CDR3, as DNA: TGTGCCAGCAGCTCTGACAGCCGAGGAGGCTACACCTTC. Translated, it gives CASSSDSRGGYTF.

The chain is built from TRBV5-8 and TRBJ2-6; D is unclear. Trimming left V 0 bases short and J 10 bases short, with 5 bases between. This CDR3 is built from 12 residues. CDR1 SGHTS and CDR2 YDEGEE come from the germline V gene. DNA of the CDR3: TGTGCCAGCAGCTTGGCCGGGAACGTCCTGACTTTC. Translation: CASSLAGNVLTF. Full variable domain (remainder filled in from reference TRBV5-8 and TRBJ2-6): EAGVTQSPTHLIKTRGQQATLRCSPISGHTSVYWYQQALGLGLQFLLWYDEGEERNRGNFPPRFSGRQFPNYSSELNVNALELEDSALYLCASSLAGNVLTFGAGSRLTVL.